These 5 T cell receptor beta chains share one sample of origin, sequenced in a study of cytomegalovirus exposure and HLA in healthy donors. The PCR used 60 Vbeta and 13 Jbeta primers. Sequenced by immunoSEQ multiplex PCR; TCRdb stores in-frame clones only, minus some. The sample gives about 220,000 clones, more than 65% of which show up once; 1.8% is in the top ten. Material: PBMCs. These receptors were obtained from a woman under 40 in good health and CMV-seronegative.

The chain couples TRBV30 to TRBJ2-2, with D hard to call. This CDR3 is 16 amino acids long. CDR1 GTSNPN and CDR2 SVGIG come from the germline V gene (reference sequence). V lost 0 bases and J lost 0, with 11 bases in between. CDR3 amino acids: CAWSVPDGANTGELFF. The CDR3 DNA reads TGTGCCTGGAGTGTACCAGACGGAGCGAACACCGGGGAGCTGTTTTTT.

V gene TRBV9 combines with J gene TRBJ2-5; TRBD1 might be the D (5 bases). Trimming removed 0 bases from V and 5 bases from J, with 11 bases in between. Per germline, CDR1 SGDLS and CDR2 YYNGEE. The length of the CDR3 is 14 residues. The CDR3 nucleotides are TGTGCCAGCAGCGTAGGGCAGGGCGCGGAGACCCAGTACTTC. Translated: CASSVGQGAETQYF.

The chain couples TRBV7-2 to TRBJ1-2; possibly TRBD1 for D (5 bases). The germline V gene has CDR1 SGHTA and CDR2 FQGNSA. CDR3 length: 18 amino acids. The V end lost 2 bases, the J end lost 2 bases, and 21 bases lay between the germline ends. The CDR3 is CASSLWPRRVMRNYGYTF. CDR3 sequence (DNA): TGTGCCAGCAGCTTATGGCCCCGCAGGGTTATGAGGAACTATGGCTACACCTTC.

The chain couples TRBV11-2 to TRBJ2-7; TRBD1 matches 7 bases. The J segment lost 2 bases and the V segment lost 5 bases, leaving 15 bases of the junction unmatched. The CDR3 loop spans 17 amino acids. Germline CDR1 and CDR2: SGHAT and FQNNGV. Here the CDR3 DNA reads TGTGCCAGCAGCGGCCTAGGGGACAGATCAAACACCTACGAGCAGTACTTC. Protein: CASSGLGDRSNTYEQYF.

This clone appeared a single time. The chain joins TRBV7-8 to TRBJ1-2, with D perhaps TRBD1 (5 bases). Germline CDR1 reads SGHVS; CDR2 reads FQNEAQ. V was clipped by 3 bases and J by 8 bases, with 16 bases between them. The CDR3 extends over 14 amino acids. CDR3 nucleotides: TGTGCCAGCAGCTTGGGGCAGGGCATCTGGGGCTACACCTTC. Its protein is CASSLGQGIWGYTF.